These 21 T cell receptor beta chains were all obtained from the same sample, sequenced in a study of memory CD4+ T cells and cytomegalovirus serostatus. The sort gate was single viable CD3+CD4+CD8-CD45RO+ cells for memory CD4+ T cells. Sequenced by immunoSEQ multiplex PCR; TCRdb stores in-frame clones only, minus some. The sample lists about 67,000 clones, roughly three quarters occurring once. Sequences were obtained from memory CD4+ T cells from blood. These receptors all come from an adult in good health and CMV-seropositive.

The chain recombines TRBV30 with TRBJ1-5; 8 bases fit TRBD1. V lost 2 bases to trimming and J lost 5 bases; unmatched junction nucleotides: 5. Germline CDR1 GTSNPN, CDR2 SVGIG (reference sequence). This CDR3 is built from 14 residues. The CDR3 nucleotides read TGTGCCTGGAGTCCTAAACAGGGGGATCAGCCCCAGCATTTT. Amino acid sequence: CAWSPKQGDQPQHF. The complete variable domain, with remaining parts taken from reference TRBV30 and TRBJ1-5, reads SQTIHQWPATLVQPVGSPLSLECTVEGTSNPNLYWYRQAAGRGLQLLFYSVGIGQISSEVPQNLSASRPQDRQFILSSKKLLLSDSGFYLCAWSPKQGDQPQHFGDGTRLSIL.

The CDR3, as DNA: TGTGCCACCAGCAGAGATGAATTTGTGGATATCGACAGACTGAACACTGAAGCTTTCTTT. Translating gives CATSRDEFVDIDRLNTEAFF. The chain combines TRBV15 with TRBJ1-1; D possibly corresponds to TRBD1 (5 bases). CDR3 size: 20 residues. The germline CDR1 and CDR2 sequences are LNHNV and YYDKDF (reference sequence). V was clipped by 0 bases and J by 0 bases, with 23 bases between them.

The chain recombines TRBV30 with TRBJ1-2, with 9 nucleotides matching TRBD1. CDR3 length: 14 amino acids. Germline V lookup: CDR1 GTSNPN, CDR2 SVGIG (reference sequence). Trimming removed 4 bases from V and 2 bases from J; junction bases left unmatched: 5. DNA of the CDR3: TGTGCCTGGAAGGGACAGGGAAGAAACTATGGCTACACCTTC. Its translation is CAWKGQGRNYGYTF.

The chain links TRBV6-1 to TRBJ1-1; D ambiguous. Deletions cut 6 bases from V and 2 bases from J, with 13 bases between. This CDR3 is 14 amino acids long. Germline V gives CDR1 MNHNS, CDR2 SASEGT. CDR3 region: CASSGHEANTEAFF. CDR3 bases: TGTGCCAGCAGCGGGCACGAGGCCAACACTGAAGCTTTCTTT.

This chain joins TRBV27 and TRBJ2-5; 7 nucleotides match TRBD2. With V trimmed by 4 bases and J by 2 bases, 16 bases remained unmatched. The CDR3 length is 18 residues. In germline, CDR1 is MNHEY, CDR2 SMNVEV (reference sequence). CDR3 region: CASSYEGTASGLQETQYF. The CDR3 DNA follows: TGTGCCAGCAGTTACGAGGGAACGGCTAGCGGCCTTCAAGAGACCCAGTACTTC.

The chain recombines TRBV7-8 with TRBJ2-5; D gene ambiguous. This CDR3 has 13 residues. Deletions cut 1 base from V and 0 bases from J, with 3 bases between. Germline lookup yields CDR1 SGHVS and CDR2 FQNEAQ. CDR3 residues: CASSLGHQETQYF. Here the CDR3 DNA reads TGTGCCAGCAGCTTAGGCCACCAAGAGACCCAGTACTTC.

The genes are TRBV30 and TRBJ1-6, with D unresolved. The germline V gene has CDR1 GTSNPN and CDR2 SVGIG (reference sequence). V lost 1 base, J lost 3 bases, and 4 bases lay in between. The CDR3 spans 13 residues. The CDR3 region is CAWSANYNSPLHF. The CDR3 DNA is TGTGCCTGGAGTGCCAACTATAATTCACCCCTCCACTTT.

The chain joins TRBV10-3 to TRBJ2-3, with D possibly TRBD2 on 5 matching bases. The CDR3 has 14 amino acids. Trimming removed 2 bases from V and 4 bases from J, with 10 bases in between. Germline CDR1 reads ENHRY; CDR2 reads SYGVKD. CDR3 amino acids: CAISEVDWADTQYF. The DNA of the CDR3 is TGTGCCATCAGTGAGGTGGACTGGGCAGATACGCAGTATTTT.

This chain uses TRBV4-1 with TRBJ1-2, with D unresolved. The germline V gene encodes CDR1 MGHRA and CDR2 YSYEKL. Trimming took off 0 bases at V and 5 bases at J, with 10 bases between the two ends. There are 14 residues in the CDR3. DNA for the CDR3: TGCGCCAGCAGCCAAGATTTTGGCAGTTATGGCTACACCTTC. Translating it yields CASSQDFGSYGYTF.

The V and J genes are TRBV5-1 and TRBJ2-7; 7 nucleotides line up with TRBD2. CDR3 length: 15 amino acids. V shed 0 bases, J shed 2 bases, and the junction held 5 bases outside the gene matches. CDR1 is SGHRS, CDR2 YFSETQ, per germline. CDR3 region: CASSLGLRGTYEQYF. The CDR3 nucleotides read TGCGCCAGCAGCTTGGGTTTGCGGGGGACCTACGAGCAGTACTTC.

The CDR3 loop reads CASSEKETQYF. The CDR3 DNA reads as TGTGCCAGCAGCGAGAAAGAGACCCAGTACTTC. This sequence joins TRBV7-9 and TRBJ2-5; D unclear. The length of the CDR3 is 11 residues. The V and J ends lost 5 bases and 3 bases respectively, with 4 bases between them. CDR1 and CDR2 (germline): SEHNR, FQNEAQ (reference sequence).

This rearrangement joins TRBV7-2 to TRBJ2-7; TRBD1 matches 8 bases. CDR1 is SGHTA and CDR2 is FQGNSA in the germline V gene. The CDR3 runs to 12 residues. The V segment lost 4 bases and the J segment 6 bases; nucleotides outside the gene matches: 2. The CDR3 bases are TGTGCCAGCAGCTACGGACAGGGCGAGCAGTACTTC. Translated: CASSYGQGEQYF.

CDR3 DNA sequence: TGTGCCAGCAGCTTGGGAGACTCCTACTCTGGAAACACCATATATTTT. Translated, it gives CASSLGDSYSGNTIYF. The rearrangement uses TRBV5-4 and TRBJ1-3; no clear D. The CDR3 consists of 16 residues. V was shortened by 0 bases and J by 0 bases, with 10 bases between the two germline ends. Germline assignment: CDR1 SGHNT and CDR2 YYREEE (reference sequence).

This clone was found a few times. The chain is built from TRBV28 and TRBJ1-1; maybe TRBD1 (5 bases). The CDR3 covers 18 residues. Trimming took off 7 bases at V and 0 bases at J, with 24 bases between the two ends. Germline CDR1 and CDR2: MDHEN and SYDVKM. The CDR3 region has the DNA TGTGCCAGCACCACCTCGAGGGGCGGGCGACGGATGAACACTGAAGCTTTCTTT. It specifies CASTTSRGGRRMNTEAFF.

The CDR3 DNA is TGTGCCAGCAGCGGGAGGACTAGCGGGAGTGAAGAGCAGTACTTC. Its protein is CASSGRTSGSEEQYF. The rearrangement joins TRBV9 to TRBJ2-7, with 13 bases identical to TRBD2. Germline V gives CDR1 SGDLS, CDR2 YYNGEE. The ends lost 3 bases at V and 7 bases at J; junction bases unmatched: 7. The CDR3 extends over 15 amino acids.

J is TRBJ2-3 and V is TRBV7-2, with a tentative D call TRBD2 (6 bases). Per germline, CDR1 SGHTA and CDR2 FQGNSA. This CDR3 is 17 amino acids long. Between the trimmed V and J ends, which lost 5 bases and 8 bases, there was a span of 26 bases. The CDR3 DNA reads TGTGCCAGCAGCCCCACCCTATCCGGGAGCCATACCGGTACGCAGTATTTT. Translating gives CASSPTLSGSHTGTQYF.

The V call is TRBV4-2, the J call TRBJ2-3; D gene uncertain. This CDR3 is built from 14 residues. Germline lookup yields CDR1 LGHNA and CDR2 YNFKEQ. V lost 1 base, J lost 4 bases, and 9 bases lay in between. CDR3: CASSQAVVSDTQYF. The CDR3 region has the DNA TGTGCCAGCAGCCAAGCGGTGGTATCAGATACGCAGTATTTT.

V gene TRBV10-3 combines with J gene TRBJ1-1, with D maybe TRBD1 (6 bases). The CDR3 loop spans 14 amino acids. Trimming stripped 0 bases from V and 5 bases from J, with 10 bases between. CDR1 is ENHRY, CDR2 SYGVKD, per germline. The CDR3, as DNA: TGTGCCATCAGTGAGTCTGGGGGGCAGACTGAAGCTTTCTTT. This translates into CAISESGGQTEAFF.

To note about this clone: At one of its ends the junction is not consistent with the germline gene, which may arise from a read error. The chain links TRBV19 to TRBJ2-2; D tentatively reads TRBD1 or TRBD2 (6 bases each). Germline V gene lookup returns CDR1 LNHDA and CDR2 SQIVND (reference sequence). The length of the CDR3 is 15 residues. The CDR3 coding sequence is TGTGCCAGTACTAAGAGGGGGGACTCCACCAGGGAGCTGTTTTTT. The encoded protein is CASTKRGDSTRELFF.

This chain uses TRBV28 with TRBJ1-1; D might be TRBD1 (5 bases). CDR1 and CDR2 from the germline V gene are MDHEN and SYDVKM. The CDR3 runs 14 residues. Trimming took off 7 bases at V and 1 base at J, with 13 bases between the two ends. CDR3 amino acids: CASKGQGSNTEAFF. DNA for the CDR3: TGTGCCAGCAAAGGCCAGGGTTCGAACACTGAAGCTTTCTTT.

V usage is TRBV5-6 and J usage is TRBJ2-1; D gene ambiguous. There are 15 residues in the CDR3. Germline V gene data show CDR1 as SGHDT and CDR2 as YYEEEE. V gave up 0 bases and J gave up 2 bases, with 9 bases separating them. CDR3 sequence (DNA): TGTGCCAGCAGCTTGGAGCCGCACCCCTACAATGAGCAGTTCTTC. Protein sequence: CASSLEPHPYNEQFF.